These 5 T cell receptor beta chains originate from one sample sequenced in a study of cytotoxic CD8 clonotypes in ibrutinib-treated CLL. Assay: immunoSEQ multiplex PCR; the TCRdb copy retains only in-frame clones and omits some. Of 250,000 to 350,000 clones listed, around 77% are singletons. This sample comprised PBMCs, obtained at disease progression, from a patient treated with ibrutinib. These receptors all come from a human donor with chronic lymphocytic leukemia.

The V call is TRBV7-3, the J call TRBJ2-2; D possibly uses TRBD1 or TRBD2 (6 bases each). Trimming left V 5 bases short and J 7 bases short, with 17 bases between. CDR3 length: 15 residues. Looked up from germline, CDR1 is SGHTA and CDR2 is FQGTGA. CDR3 coding DNA: TGTGCCAGCAGCCCCGGAGGGGGTTTGAACGGGGAGCTGTTTTTT. Its protein is CASSPGGGLNGELFF. Using reference TRBV7-3 and TRBJ2-2 for the parts outside the CDR3, the full variable domain is GAGVSQTPSNKVTEKGKYVELRCDPISGHTALYWYRQSLGQGPEFLIYFQGTGAADDSGLPNDRFFAVRPEGSVSTLKIQRTERGDSAVYLCASSPGGGLNGELFFGEGSRLTVL.

This chain links TRBV4-1 with TRBJ1-2; the match to TRBD1 covers 10 bases. Looked up from germline, CDR1 is MGHRA and CDR2 is YSYEKL. The V segment lost 4 bases and the J segment 4 bases; nucleotides outside the gene matches: 0. This CDR3 is 13 amino acids long. CDR3 protein: CASSRTGGYGYTF. In nucleotides, the CDR3 is TGCGCCAGCAGCCGGACAGGGGGCTATGGCTACACCTTC.

This clone was observed at least ten times. This chain uses TRBV5-4 with TRBJ1-1; D is unclear. V dropped 6 bases and J dropped 0 bases, with 15 bases sitting between them. The CDR3 is made up of 15 amino acids. The germline CDR1 and CDR2 sequences are SGHNT and YYREEE (reference sequence). The CDR3 sequence: CASTHKRRLNTEAFF. CDR3 bases: TGTGCCAGCACCCATAAGCGACGGCTGAACACTGAAGCTTTCTTT.

This clone occurred a few times. The chain recombines TRBV6-5 with TRBJ2-2, with 7 bases identical to TRBD2. Germline lookup yields CDR1 MNHEY and CDR2 SVGAGI. Unmatched junction bases numbered 7, after V lost 6 bases and J lost 6 bases. The length of the CDR3 is 14 residues. For the CDR3, the DNA is TGTGCCAGCAGCGCGGGAGCTTGGTCCGGGGAGCTGTTTTTT. As protein: CASSAGAWSGELFF.

The rearrangement uses TRBV7-9 and TRBJ2-1; weak D call: TRBD2 (6 bases). The CDR3 totals 15 residues. V lost 5 bases and J lost 0, with 11 bases in between. Germline V gives CDR1 SEHNR, CDR2 FQNEAQ (reference sequence). The CDR3, as DNA: TGTGCCAGCAGCCCCCCGGGGGACTCCTACAATGAGCAGTTCTTC. Translated, it gives CASSPPGDSYNEQFF.